This TCR beta chain was obtained from a study of neurological immune-mediated disorders. TCRdb analysed the 5' RACE reads with MiXCR anew, one entry per CDR3 protein. The sample has tens of thousands of distinct CDR3 sequences, about 9% seen once. CDR1 and CDR2 (germline): SGHVS, FNYEAQ. V gave up 1 base and J gave up 3 bases, with 10 bases separating them. The CDR3 sequence is 14 residues long. The sample holds a few counts of this clonotype. Material: PBMCs. The V call is TRBV7-6, the J call TRBJ2-7; possibly TRBD1 for D (5 bases). The receptor was isolated from a man aged 45-65 years in good health. The DNA for the CDR3 is TGTGCCAGCAGCTTAGACAGGTCGGGCTACGAGCAGTACTTC. This gives the protein CASSLDRSGYEQYF.